The rows below give T cell receptor beta chains drawn from one sample of a study of shared clonotypes between healthy human individuals. Data came from immunoSEQ multiplex PCR; TCRdb stores just in-frame clones and leaves some out. Of about 990,000 clones listed, roughly 74% are singletons. What was sequenced was memory CD4+ T cells from PBMCs. Receptors originate from a man between 18 and 29 years old in good health. Some clones in this sample may be carry-over from other donors' samples. The CDR3 runs from the conserved cysteine through the conserved F or W. The D gene is left open where the match is weak.

>TRBV5-6|TRBJ2-2|-
CASSLDSGSGELFF
>TRBV6-1|TRBJ1-4|-
CASSGGGLGEKLFF
>TRBV5-1|TRBJ1-4|TRBD1
CASSSGTVEKLFF
>TRBV7-2|TRBJ1-4|TRBD1
CASSLQTGAGEKLFF
>TRBV11-2|TRBJ2-1|TRBD1
CASSSDRGSYNEQFF
>TRBV4-1|TRBJ2-5|TRBD2
CASKKRSTGRRRGEETQYF
>TRBV7-1|TRBJ1-2|TRBD1
CASSAGRGYGYTF
>TRBV13|TRBJ2-2|TRBD2
CASSLRGLAGNTGELFF
>TRBV6-5|TRBJ2-1|TRBD1
CASSRQGAFYNEQFF
>TRBV28|TRBJ2-1|TRBD2
CASYSRAGGSSYNEQFF
>TRBV18|TRBJ1-2|-
CASSQGWRGYTF
>TRBV27|TRBJ2-7|-
CASSLEKGRSYEQYF
>TRBV2|TRBJ1-2|-
CASSVGRGYTF
>TRBV29-1|TRBJ1-1|-
CSAARPRAEAFF
>TRBV6-5|TRBJ2-1|TRBD2
CASSGLARPGGEQFF
>TRBV7-2|TRBJ2-2|-
CASSLLLGRGGELFF
>TRBV7-8|TRBJ2-2|-
CASSPVIVPSLGVANTGELFF
>TRBV11-2|TRBJ2-3|-
CASSLDLLSPARDTQYF
>TRBV10-3|TRBJ2-4|TRBD1
CAISEAGTALAKNIQYF
>TRBV28|TRBJ2-5|TRBD1
CASSLWTGGGETQYF
>TRBV7-3|TRBJ2-2|-
CASSLDNGAGELFF
>TRBV6-4|TRBJ2-1|TRBD2
CASSVRLAGGPDEQFF
>TRBV28|TRBJ2-7|-
CASTPGGILYEQYF
>TRBV28|TRBJ1-1|-
CASSLGEGEAFF
>TRBV6-6|TRBJ1-1|-
CASSYGGGTGTEAFF
>TRBV5-1|TRBJ1-5|-
CASSLAPNQPQHF
>TRBV5-1|TRBJ2-1|TRBD2
CASRLAGGRGGNEQFF